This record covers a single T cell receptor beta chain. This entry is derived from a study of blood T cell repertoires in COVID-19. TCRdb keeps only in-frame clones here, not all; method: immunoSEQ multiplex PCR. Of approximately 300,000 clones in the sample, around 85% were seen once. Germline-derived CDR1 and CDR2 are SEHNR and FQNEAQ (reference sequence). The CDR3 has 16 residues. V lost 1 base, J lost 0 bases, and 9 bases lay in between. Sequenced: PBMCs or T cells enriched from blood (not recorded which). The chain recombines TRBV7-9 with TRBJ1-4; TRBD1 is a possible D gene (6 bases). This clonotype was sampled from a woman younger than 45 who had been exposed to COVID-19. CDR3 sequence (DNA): TGTGCCAGCAGCTTAGGGAGGACAGCAACTAATGAAAAACTGTTTTTT. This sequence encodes CASSLGRTATNEKLFF.